These T cell receptor beta chains were read from a single sample in a study of blood T cells in healthy people across ages. Using its own MiXCR run on the 5' RACE reads, TCRdb lists one record per CDR3 protein. The table shows about 720,000 distinct CDR3 sequences, with roughly 25% occurring only once. The same data also contributed to another study, on T cells of mothers and their children.

The sample taken for sequencing was blood. These TCRs come from a boy aged 5-17 years in good health. Each CDR3 is given with its conserved first and last residue. D genes are given only for firm matches. Some rows have no size entry. The others give once, few or many, or a class for an expanded clone.

j_call clone_size d_call v_call cdr3_aa cdr3_nt
TRBJ2-3 - - TRBV5-1 CASSLEADAQYF TGCGCCAGCAGCTTGGAGGCAGATGCGCAGTATTTT
TRBJ2-4 - TRBD1 TRBV6-2/TRBV6-3 CASSYGQGLIQYF TGTGCCAGCAGTTACGGACAGGGCCTCATTCAGTACTTC
TRBJ2-1 - - TRBV5-6 CASSDFRTDYNEQFF TGTGCCAGCAGCGACTTTCGGACAGACTACAATGAGCAGTTCTTC
TRBJ1-4 few - TRBV20-1 CSARVWGSTNEKLFF TGCAGTGCTAGAGTGTGGGGCTCAACTAATGAAAAACTGTTTTTT
TRBJ2-7 - TRBD2 TRBV5-1 CASSFGRGFLDEQYF TGCGCCAGCAGCTTCGGGAGGGGCTTCCTTGACGAGCAGTACTTC
TRBJ1-1 few TRBD1 TRBV29-1 CSVAGTGGGTEAFF TGCAGCGTTGCCGGGACAGGGGGTGGCACTGAAGCTTTCTTT
TRBJ2-5 - - TRBV29-1 CSVEGSGKRETQYF TGCAGCGTTGAAGGAAGTGGGAAGAGGGAGACCCAGTACTTC
TRBJ2-6 - - TRBV23-1 CASYPGANVLTF TGCGCCAGCTATCCTGGGGCCAACGTCCTGACTTTC
TRBJ2-7 - TRBD1 TRBV20-1 CSAPGTGGTRDRYEQYF TGCAGTGCCCCCGGGACAGGCGGGACTCGAGATCGCTACGAGCAGTACTTC
TRBJ1-4 - - TRBV7-9 CASSFRESQKLFF TGTGCCAGCAGCTTTAGGGAGAGCCAAAAACTGTTTTTT
TRBJ2-1 - - TRBV24-1 CATSDLSRNGNEQFF TGTGCCACCAGCGACCTTTCTAGGAACGGCAATGAGCAGTTCTTC
TRBJ2-7 few TRBD1 TRBV20-1 CSARAPVWDRASYEQYF TGCAGTGCTAGAGCTCCCGTTTGGGACAGGGCCTCCTACGAGCAGTACTTC
TRBJ2-7 - - TRBV7-9 CASSSARGAYEQYF TGTGCCAGCAGCTCCGCCCGCGGGGCCTACGAGCAGTACTTC
TRBJ2-7 - TRBD1 TRBV15 CATSSPGTGGGHYEQYF TGTGCCACCAGCAGCCCCGGGACAGGTGGTGGACACTACGAGCAGTACTTC
TRBJ2-4 - - TRBV4-2 CASSQDWRGGNIQYF TGTGCCAGCAGCCAAGACTGGAGAGGTGGAAACATTCAGTACTTC
TRBJ2-4 - - TRBV20-1 CSAPLEGLAKNIQYF TGCAGTGCTCCATTAGAAGGACTAGCCAAAAACATTCAGTACTTC
TRBJ2-7 - TRBD1 TRBV6-5 CASRPGQKTYEQYF TGTGCCAGCAGACCGGGACAGAAAACCTACGAGCAGTACTTC
TRBJ2-1 few TRBD1 TRBV7-2 CASSSNGGTGGLEQFF TGTGCCAGCAGCTCCAATGGTGGGACAGGGGGGCTGGAGCAGTTCTTC
TRBJ1-1 few - TRBV4-3 CASSQDPTGMNTEAFF TGCGCCAGCAGCCAAGACCCAACAGGGATGAACACTGAAGCTTTCTTT
TRBJ1-1 few TRBD1 TRBV29-1 CSVETGKWNTEAIF TGCAGCGTTGAGACAGGGAAGTGGAACACTGAAGCTATCTTT
TRBJ2-2 few - TRBV6-5 CASSYGFSGERGSGELFF TGTGCCAGCAGTTACGGTTTTTCGGGAGAGAGGGGCTCCGGGGAGCTGTTTTTT
TRBJ2-5 few TRBD2 TRBV7-9 CASSLSTPGGRETQYF TGTGCCAGCAGCTTATCTACCCCGGGGGGGCGAGAGACCCAGTACTTC
TRBJ2-7 few TRBD1 TRBV20-1 CSAREGTGGLYEQYF TGCAGTGCTAGAGAGGGGACAGGGGGCCTCTACGAGCAGTACTTC
TRBJ1-2 - - TRBV7-2 CASSDRTVGYTF TGTGCCAGCAGCGATAGGACAGTCGGCTACACCTTC
TRBJ2-3 - TRBD2 TRBV11-2 CASSFSSGGQLSQYF TGTGCCAGCAGCTTTTCTAGCGGGGGGCAACTTTCGCAGTATTTT
TRBJ2-1 - - TRBV29-1 CSVEGRLDRRNEQFF TGCAGCGTTGAAGGGCGGCTCGACCGCCGCAATGAGCAGTTCTTC
TRBJ2-7 - - TRBV4-1 CASSSPGHPYEQYF TGCGCCAGCAGCTCACCGGGACACCCCTACGAGCAGTACTTC
TRBJ2-3 many - TRBV11-2 CAAKRALARDTQYF TGTGCCGCTAAGAGGGCGCTAGCCCGGGACACGCAGTATTTT
TRBJ2-7 - - TRBV5-4 CASVDRTVYEQYF TGTGCCAGCGTCGACCGGACTGTTTACGAGCAGTACTTC
TRBJ2-1 - TRBD1 TRBV18 CASSPFSDRGVTDEQFF TGTGCCAGCTCACCATTTTCTGACAGGGGGGTGACGGATGAGCAGTTCTTC
TRBJ2-3 - TRBD2 TRBV3-1 CASSQGIRGGTDTQYF TGTGCCAGCAGCCAAGGTATTCGCGGGGGGACAGATACGCAGTATTTT
TRBJ1-2 - TRBD1 TRBV12-3/TRBV12-4 CASSSRTGRGYTF TGTGCCAGCAGTTCTAGGACAGGGCGGGGCTACACCTTC
TRBJ2-1 - TRBD2 TRBV6-2/TRBV6-3 CASSSIAGGPGEQFF TGTGCCAGCAGTTCAATAGCGGGAGGGCCCGGTGAGCAGTTCTTC
TRBJ2-5 - TRBD1 TRBV6-1 CASSEDRGRETQYF TGTGCCAGCAGTGAAGACAGGGGGCGAGAGACCCAGTACTTC
TRBJ2-2 - - TRBV2 CASSASRVGGELFF TGTGCCAGCAGCGCATCTAGAGTCGGCGGGGAGCTGTTTTTT
TRBJ2-5 many - TRBV28 CASGETQYF TGTGCCAGCGGGGAGACCCAGTACTTC
TRBJ1-5 few - TRBV7-2 CASSLSAGDQPQHF TGTGCCAGCAGCTTATCCGCGGGAGATCAGCCCCAGCATTTT
TRBJ2-7 - - TRBV28 CASTETASSYEQYF TGTGCCAGCACCGAGACGGCCAGCTCCTACGAGCAGTACTTC
TRBJ2-7 few - TRBV20-1 CSAPAGFDEQYF TGCAGTGCTCCAGCGGGTTTCGACGAGCAGTACTTC
TRBJ1-2 - - TRBV3-1 CASSQAGTGYTF TGTGCCAGCAGCCAAGCCGGTACTGGCTACACCTTC
TRBJ1-4 - - TRBV4-1 CASSHPWVGNLFF TGCGCCAGCAGCCACCCTTGGGTGGGGAATCTGTTTTTT
TRBJ2-7 - TRBD2 TRBV7-2 CASSDGLAGAHEQYF TGTGCCAGCAGCGATGGACTAGCGGGAGCCCACGAGCAGTACTTC